This T cell receptor (beta chain) was identified in a study of cytomegalovirus exposure and HLA in healthy donors. Findings of the study overall: After further analysis at a later stage, roughly 15,000 TCR beta sequences were associated with HLA alleles at 0.05 false discovery rate.

The PCR was carried out with 60 Vbeta primers and 13 Jbeta primers. Original analysis: In a later analysis, of tens of millions of unique beta chains, about 10 million appeared in at least two donors. Some clones are missing from TCRdb's copy, which holds only in-frame ones; the method was immunoSEQ multiplex PCR. That table gives V, J and clone size, and the DNA gave D and trimming. This listing includes 60,000 or so clones. Turning to this clone: Its antigen is not identified.

The receptor comes from a man aged 50-59 years in good health and CMV-seropositive. The sequenced material came from PBMCs.

CDR3 loop: CASSKDRLQADTQYF. CDR3 DNA sequence: TGTGCCAGCAGCAAAGATAGGCTCCAGGCAGATACGCAGTATTTT. The chain joins TRBV21-1 to TRBJ2-3; whether TRBD1, the table's D call, matches the DNA was not checked. TRBV21-1 is recorded as a pseudogene. The CDR3 contains 15 residues.